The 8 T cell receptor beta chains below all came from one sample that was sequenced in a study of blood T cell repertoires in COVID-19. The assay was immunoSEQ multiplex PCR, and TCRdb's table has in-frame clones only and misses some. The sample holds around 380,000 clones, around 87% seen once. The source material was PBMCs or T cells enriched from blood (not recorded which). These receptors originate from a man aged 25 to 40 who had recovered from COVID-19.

CDR3 sequence: CASSLGGQTYEQYF. CDR3 coding DNA: TGTGCCAGCAGCTTAGGCGGACAGACCTACGAGCAGTACTTC. J is TRBJ2-7 and V is TRBV7-9, with D perhaps matching TRBD1 (6 bases). The germline V and J ends were trimmed by 1 base and 2 bases, with 9 bases remaining between them. The length of the CDR3 is 14 residues. Germline CDR1 reads SEHNR; CDR2 reads FQNEAQ (reference sequence).

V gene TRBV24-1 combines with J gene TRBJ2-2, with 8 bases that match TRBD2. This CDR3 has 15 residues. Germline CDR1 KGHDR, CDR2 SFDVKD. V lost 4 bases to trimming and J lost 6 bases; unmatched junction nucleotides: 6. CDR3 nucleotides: TGTGCCACCAGTGACCCCCAACTAGCGGCCGGGGAGCTGTTTTTT. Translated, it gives CATSDPQLAAGELFF.

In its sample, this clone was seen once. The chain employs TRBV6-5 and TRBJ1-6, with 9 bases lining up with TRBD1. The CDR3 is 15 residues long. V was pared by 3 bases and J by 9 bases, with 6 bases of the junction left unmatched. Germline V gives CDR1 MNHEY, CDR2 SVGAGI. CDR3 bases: TGTGCCAGCAGTTATAGGGGACAGGGAACTTCACCCCTCCACTTT. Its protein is CASSYRGQGTSPLHF.

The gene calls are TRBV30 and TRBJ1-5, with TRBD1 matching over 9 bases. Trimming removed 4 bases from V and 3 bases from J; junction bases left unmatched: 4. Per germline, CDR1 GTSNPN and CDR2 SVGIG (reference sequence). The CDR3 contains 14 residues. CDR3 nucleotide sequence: TGTGCCTGGAACGGACAGGGGTTCAATCAGCCCCAGCATTTT. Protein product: CAWNGQGFNQPQHF.

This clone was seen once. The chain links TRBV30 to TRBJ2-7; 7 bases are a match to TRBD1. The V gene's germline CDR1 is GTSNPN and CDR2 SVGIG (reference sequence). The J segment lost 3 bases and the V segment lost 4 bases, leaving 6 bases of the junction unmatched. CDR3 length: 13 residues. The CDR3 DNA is TGTGCCTGGACCGGGGACAGCCACTACGAGCAGTACTTC. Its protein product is CAWTGDSHYEQYF.

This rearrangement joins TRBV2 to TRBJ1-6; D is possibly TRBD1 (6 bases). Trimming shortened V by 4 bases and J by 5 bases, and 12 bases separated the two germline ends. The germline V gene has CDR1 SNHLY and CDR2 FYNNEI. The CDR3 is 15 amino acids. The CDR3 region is CASSVQDRDNSPLHF. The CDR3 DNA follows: TGTGCCAGCAGTGTTCAGGACAGAGATAATTCACCCCTCCACTTT. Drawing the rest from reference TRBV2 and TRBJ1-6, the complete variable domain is EPEVTQTPSHQVTQMGQEVILRCVPISNHLYFYWYRQILGQKVEFLVSFYNNEISEKSEIFDDQFSVERPDGSNFTLKIRSTKLEDSAMYFCASSVQDRDNSPLHFGNGTRLTVT.

The CDR3 region has the DNA TGTGCCAGCAGTTCCCGGGACAGCACCGGAGTGAACACTGAAGCTTTCTTT. Residues: CASSSRDSTGVNTEAFF. The chain uses TRBV28 and TRBJ1-1, with TRBD1 matching 7 bases. Unmatched junction bases numbered 11, after V lost 4 bases and J lost 0 bases. The CDR3 is 17 residues long. Germline CDR1 reads MDHEN; CDR2 reads SYDVKM.

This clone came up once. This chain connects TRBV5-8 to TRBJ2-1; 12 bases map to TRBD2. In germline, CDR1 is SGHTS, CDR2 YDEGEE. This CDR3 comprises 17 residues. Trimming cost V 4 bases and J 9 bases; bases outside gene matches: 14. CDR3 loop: CASSHPSPSGGAGEQFF. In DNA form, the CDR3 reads TGTGCCAGCAGCCACCCTTCTCCTAGCGGGGGGGCGGGTGAGCAGTTCTTC.